This T cell receptor (beta chain) appears in the sequencing data of a study of blood T cell repertoires in COVID-19 (dated by TCRdb to about 2020). The study in broad terms: Collaborator samples came from the United States, Italy and Spain and covered acute and convalescent phases of COVID-19. The material from the prospective study consisted of cDNA or gDNA derived from T cells, B-cell-depleted T cells, or PBMCs. Deeply sampled blood TCRbeta repertoires from subjects exposed to, actively infected with, or recovered from COVID-19 were included in the dataset. The repertoires were made available in a free public database intended to serve as a resource for research on the immune response to SARS-CoV-2. Samples were obtained from the ongoing ImmuneRACE study (first 160 participants) and from 1,254 subjects provided by 6 global collaborators. Sample metadata almost always included a de-identified subject ID, COVID-19 status, age in years and sex. HLA class I and class II types, where available, came from metadata supplied by the sample provider rather than from assay-based typing. The full study reports these points: The amount of clinical and demographic metadata varied by source and participant and was provided uncurated.

Participants in the prospective study were enrolled through a virtual design, were aged roughly 18 to 95 years, and lived in roughly 24 United States geographic areas. In the prospective study, cohorts were assigned on the basis of participant-reported clinical history obtained from a screening survey and a study questionnaire. ImmuneRACE Cohort 3 recovered participants were defined by two consecutive negative NP/OP PCR tests, healthcare professional clearance, or symptom resolution. Mobile phlebotomists in the prospective study collected whole blood, serum and a nasopharyngeal or oropharyngeal swab from every participant. Over an approximately 2-month period, participants in the prospective study had the option of providing additional blood draws and questionnaires. Before DNA extraction, blood samples from the prospective study were shipped at room temperature or frozen. On this clone: Its antigen remains unidentified. It has no much larger one-base neighbor in the sample; base qualities were not kept.

TCRbeta CDR3 regions were amplified from genomic DNA by means of the immunoSEQ Assay, a bias-controlled multiplex PCR. On the authors' methods: The number of nucleated cells in each sample was estimated from the amplification of reference gene primers within the assay. To quantify the absolute abundance of each unique TCRbeta CDR3 rearrangement, sequence reads were collapsed and filtered. Productive Simpson clonality was computed per sample as the square root of Simpson's diversity index over productive rearrangements. TCRdb retrieved this table from immuneACCESS and kept in-frame rearrangements only. Not all clones are present; in checked studies, unresolved V genes account for under half, and no reason is known for the remainder. D and trimming were read from the DNA, whereas the V and J calls and clone size are those reported in that table. Counted in this sample were some 200,000 clones; about 90% of them appeared once. 2% to 2.5% of the sample comes from the top ten.

The V end gives up 4 bases and the J end 5 bases, leaving 11 bases in the junction not matched to a gene. CDR1 SGHRS and CDR2 YFSETQ are derived from the germline V gene. The CDR3, from cysteine to phenylalanine, totals 15 residues. The kept DNA is CDR3 alone, 45 bases in frame from the first base. The chain is assembled from TRBV5-1 and TRBJ2-7; TRBD2 aligns with 8 central bases. The receptor was derived from a woman younger than 45 who had recovered from COVID-19. The sequenced sample was PBMCs or T cells enriched from blood (not recorded which). The CDR3 here reads CASSPNSGADNEQYF. The nucleotide sequence is TGCGCCAGCAGCCCGAATAGCGGGGCGGACAACGAGCAGTACTTC.